This T cell receptor beta chain was sequenced in a study of CD8 T cells in Susac syndrome. Study findings and constraints: The study identified around fifteen and five Susac-specific public clones in total CD8+ and CD8+ TEMRA repertoires.

This clonotype appeared once. What it binds is unknown. RNA amounts of roughly 0.45 to 1 ug underwent reverse transcription with random hexamers. The immunoSEQ assay covered 54 Vbeta and 13 Jbeta segments for CDR3. TCRdb itself ran the immunoSEQ multiplex PCR reads through MiXCR, one entry per CDR3 protein. The sample consists of 120,000 or so distinct CDR3 sequences, around 94% of them appearing once. This CDR3 spans 17 amino acids. Germline V gene lookup returns CDR1 SNHLY and CDR2 FYNNEI. The trim removed 6 bases at V and 3 bases at J, leaving 17 bases unmatched. Sequencing was carried out using CD8+ T cells from PBMCs. The rearrangement links TRBV2 to TRBJ2-7, with 7 bases aligning to TRBD1. This receptor was taken from a human donor with Susac syndrome. The CDR3 here is CASRGAPPGQSLYEQYF. The CDR3 coding sequence is TGTGCCAGCAGGGGAGCCCCCCCGGGACAGAGTCTCTACGAGCAGTACTTC.